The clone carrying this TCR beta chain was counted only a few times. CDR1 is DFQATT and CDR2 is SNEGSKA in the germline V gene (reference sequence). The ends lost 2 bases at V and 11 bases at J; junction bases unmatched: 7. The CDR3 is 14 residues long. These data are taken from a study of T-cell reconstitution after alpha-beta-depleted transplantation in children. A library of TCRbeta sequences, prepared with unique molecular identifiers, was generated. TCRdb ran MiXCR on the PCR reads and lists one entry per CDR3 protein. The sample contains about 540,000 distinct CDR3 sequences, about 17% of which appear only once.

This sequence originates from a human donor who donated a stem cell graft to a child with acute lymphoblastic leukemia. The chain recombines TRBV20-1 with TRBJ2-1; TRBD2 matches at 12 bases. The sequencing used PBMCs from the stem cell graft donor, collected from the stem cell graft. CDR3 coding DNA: TGCAGTGCTAGACTAGCGGGAGGGCCGAACCAGCAGTTCTTC. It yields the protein CSARLAGGPNQQFF.